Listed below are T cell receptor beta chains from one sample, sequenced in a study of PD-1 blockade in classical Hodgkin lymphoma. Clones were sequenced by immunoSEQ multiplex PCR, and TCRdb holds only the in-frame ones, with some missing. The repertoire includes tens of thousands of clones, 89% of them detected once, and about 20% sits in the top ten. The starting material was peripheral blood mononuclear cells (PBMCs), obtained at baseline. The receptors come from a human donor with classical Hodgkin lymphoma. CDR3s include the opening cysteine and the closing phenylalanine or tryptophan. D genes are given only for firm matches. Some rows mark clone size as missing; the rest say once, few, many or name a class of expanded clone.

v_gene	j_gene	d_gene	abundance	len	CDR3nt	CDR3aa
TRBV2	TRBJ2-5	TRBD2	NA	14	TGTGCCAGCAGTGCCCGACTAGCCTTAGAGACCCAGTACTTC	CASSARLALETQYF
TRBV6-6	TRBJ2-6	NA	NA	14	TGTGCCAGCATCCGTAACTCTGGGGCCAACGTCCTGACTTTC	CASIRNSGANVLTF
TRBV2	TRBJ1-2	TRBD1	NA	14	TGTGCCAGCGGCGGGGACAGGGCAGGGTATGGCTACACCTTC	CASGGDRAGYGYTF
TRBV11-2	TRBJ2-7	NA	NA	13	TGTGCCAGCACGTTTACCGCCAGCGGCCAGCAGTACTTC	CASTFTASGQQYF
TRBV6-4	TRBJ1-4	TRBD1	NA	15	TGTGCCAGCAGTGAATTGGGGACAGGGGGTGAAAAACTGTTTTTT	CASSELGTGGEKLFF
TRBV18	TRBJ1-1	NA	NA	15	TGTGCCAGCTCACCCACACTACAGGTGAACACTGAAGCTTTCTTT	CASSPTLQVNTEAFF
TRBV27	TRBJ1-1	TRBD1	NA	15	TGTGCCAGCAGTTCCTGGACAGGGGTGGACACTGAAGCTTTCTTT	CASSSWTGVDTEAFF
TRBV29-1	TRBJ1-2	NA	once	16	TGCAGCGTTGAATCGGGGGTTCCTTTAGCTAACTATGGCTACACCTTC	CSVESGVPLANYGYTF
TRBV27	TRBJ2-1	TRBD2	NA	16	TGTGCCAGCAGTACGACCGGGACTAGCGGGAGCAATGAGCAGTTCTTC	CASSTTGTSGSNEQFF
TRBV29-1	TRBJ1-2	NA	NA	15	TGCAGCGTTGAAGAAGGGCCAGGGCTTTTGCGTGGCTACACCTTC	CSVEEGPGLLRGYTF
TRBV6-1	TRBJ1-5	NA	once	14	TGTGCCGGCACCTTAGGCGCGTCGGGTCAGCCCCAGCATTTT	CAGTLGASGQPQHF
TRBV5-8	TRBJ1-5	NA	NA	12	TGTGCCAGCAGCCTCAGTAATCAGCCCCAGCATTTT	CASSLSNQPQHF
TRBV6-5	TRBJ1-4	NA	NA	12	TGTGCCAGCAGTCAGGTCCCGGGAAAACTGTTTTTT	CASSQVPGKLFF
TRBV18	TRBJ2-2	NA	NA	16	TGTGCCAGCTCACCCCCAATGGGTGAGGGCACCGGGGAGCTGTTTTTT	CASSPPMGEGTGELFF
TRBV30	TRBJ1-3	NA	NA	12	TGTGCCTCAAGGCGCTCTGGAAACACCATATATTTT	CASRRSGNTIYF
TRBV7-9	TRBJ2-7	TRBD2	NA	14	TGTGCCAGCAGCCCTGGGACTACCGCCTACGAGCAGTACTTC	CASSPGTTAYEQYF
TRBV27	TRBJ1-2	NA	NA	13	TGTGCCAGCAGTTTATATGCTAACTATGGCTACACCTTC	CASSLYANYGYTF
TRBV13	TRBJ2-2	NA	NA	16	TGTGCCAGCAGCCAGTCTTGGGGACTTGACACCGGGGAGCTGTTTTTT	CASSQSWGLDTGELFF
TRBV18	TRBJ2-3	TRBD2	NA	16	TGTGCCAGCTCACTAAAAGGGACTAGCGGGGCAGATACGCAGTATTTT	CASSLKGTSGADTQYF
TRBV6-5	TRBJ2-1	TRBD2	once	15	TGTGCCAGCAGTCGCGTGACTAGCGGACAAGATGAGCAGTTCTTC	CASSRVTSGQDEQFF
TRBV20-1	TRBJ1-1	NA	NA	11	TGCAGTGCTAGAGGGGACACTGAAGCTTTCTTT	CSARGDTEAFF
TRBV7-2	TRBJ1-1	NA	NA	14	TGTGCCAGCAGCTCCCTTACGGGAGCCGCTGAAGCTTTCTTT	CASSSLTGAAEAFF
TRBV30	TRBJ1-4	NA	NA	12	TGTGCCTGGAGCGACAGGTTGGGAAGGCTGTTTTTT	CAWSDRLGRLFF
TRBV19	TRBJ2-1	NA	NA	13	TGTGCCAGTCGCCTCGCCGATCGGAGAGAGCAGTTCTTC	CASRLADRREQFF
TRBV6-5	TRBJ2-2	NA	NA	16	TGTGCCAGCAGTTACTCTAGGACAGTGAACACCGGGGAGCTGTTTTTT	CASSYSRTVNTGELFF
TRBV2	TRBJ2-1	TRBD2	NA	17	TGTGCCAGCAGTCCTTTCGGTGCGGGGGGCAACTACAATGAGCAGTTCTTC	CASSPFGAGGNYNEQFF
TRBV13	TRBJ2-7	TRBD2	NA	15	TGTGCCAGCAGCCCCCGACTAGCGGGAGTAGAAGAGCAGTACTTC	CASSPRLAGVEEQYF
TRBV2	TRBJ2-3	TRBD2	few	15	TGTGCCAGCAGTGATGGGACTAGCGAAAGGGATACGCAGTATTTT	CASSDGTSERDTQYF
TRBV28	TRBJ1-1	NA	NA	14	TGTGCCAGCCGCAGGGAGGGGCTGAACACTGAAGCTTTCTTT	CASRREGLNTEAFF
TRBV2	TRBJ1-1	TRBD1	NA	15	TGTGCCAGCAGGGGACAGGGAAGGGTGAACACTGAAGCTTTCTTT	CASRGQGRVNTEAFF
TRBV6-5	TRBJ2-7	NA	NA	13	TGTGCCAGCAGAACCGACTCCCTGGGCGAGCAGTACTTC	CASRTDSLGEQYF
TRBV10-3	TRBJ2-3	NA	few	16	TGTGCCATCAGTGCTGAGGGTGGGAGGACCACAGATACGCAGTATTTT	CAISAEGGRTTDTQYF
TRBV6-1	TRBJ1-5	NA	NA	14	TGTGCCAGCAGTGAAAGGACCTCCTGGGGCTCCCAGCATTTT	CASSERTSWGSQHF
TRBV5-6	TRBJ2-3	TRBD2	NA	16	TGTGCCAGCAGCTTGCCGTTAGCGGGAGAGGAAGATACGCAGTATTTT	CASSLPLAGEEDTQYF
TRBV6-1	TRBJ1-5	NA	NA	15	TGTGCCAGCAGTGAATTTCAGGGGTACAATCAGCCCCAGCATTTT	CASSEFQGYNQPQHF
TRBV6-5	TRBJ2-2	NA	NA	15	TGTGCCAGCAGTTACTCACAATGGGAAACCGGGGAGCTGTTTTTT	CASSYSQWETGELFF
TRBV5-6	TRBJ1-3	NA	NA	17	TGTGCCAGCAGCTACGGGACGGAGGACCTCTCTGGAAACACCATATATTTT	CASSYGTEDLSGNTIYF
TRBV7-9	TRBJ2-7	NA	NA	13	TGTGCCAGCAGCTTCGGAGTCTCCTACGAGCAGTACTTC	CASSFGVSYEQYF
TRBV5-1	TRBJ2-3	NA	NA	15	TGCGCCAGCAGCTTGGCCGGGTTAGAGACAGATACGCAGTATTTT	CASSLAGLETDTQYF
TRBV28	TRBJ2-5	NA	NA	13	TGTGCCAGCAGCCCCCACCTGGAAGAGACCCAGTACTTC	CASSPHLEETQYF
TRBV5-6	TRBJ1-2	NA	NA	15	TGTGCCAGCACCCGAAGTGGGGGGCCGAACTATGGCTACACCTTC	CASTRSGGPNYGYTF
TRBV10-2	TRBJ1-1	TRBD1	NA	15	TGCGCCAGCAGTGACCCCGGGACAGGGAACACTGAAGCTTTCTTT	CASSDPGTGNTEAFF
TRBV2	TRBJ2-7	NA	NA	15	TGTGCCAGCAGTGACCCAGGACATAGCTCCTACGAGCAGTACTTC	CASSDPGHSSYEQYF
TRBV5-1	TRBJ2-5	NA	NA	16	TGCGCCAGCAGCTTGGGAGGGACCCGAGGGCAAGAGACCCAGTACTTC	CASSLGGTRGQETQYF
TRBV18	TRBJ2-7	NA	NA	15	TGTGCCAGCTCACCGCGTCAGGGAGAAGCCTACGAGCAGTACTTC	CASSPRQGEAYEQYF